This T cell receptor (beta chain) was recovered during a study of blood T cell repertoires in COVID-19 (dated by TCRdb to about 2020). For context, the study as a whole: The collaborator samples originated in the United States, Italy and Spain and spanned the acute and convalescent phases of COVID-19. The material from the prospective study consisted of cDNA or gDNA derived from T cells, B-cell-depleted T cells, or PBMCs. Subjects who had been exposed to COVID-19, were actively infected with it, or had recovered from it provided the deeply sampled blood TCRbeta repertoires that made up the dataset. The repertoires were made available in a free public database intended to serve as a resource for research on the immune response to SARS-CoV-2. The samples were drawn from two sources: the first 160 participants of the ongoing ImmuneRACE study, and 1,200 or so subjects contributed by 6 global collaborators. Nearly every sample came with metadata listing a de-identified subject ID, COVID-19 status, age in years and sex. Where available, HLA class I and class II types were taken from metadata supplied by the sample provider and were not determined by assay-based typing.

TCRbeta CDR3 regions were amplified from genomic DNA by means of the immunoSEQ Assay, a bias-controlled multiplex PCR. In the paper's pipeline: Nucleated cell counts per sample were estimated from amplification of reference gene primers within the assay. Sequence reads were collapsed and filtered to measure the absolute abundance of every unique TCRbeta CDR3 rearrangement. For each sample, productive Simpson clonality was calculated as the square root of Simpson's diversity index across productive rearrangements. This immuneACCESS table, as held by TCRdb, lists in-frame sequences with V and J called but not all clones. Of the missing ones, under half trace to an unresolved V gene in checked studies; the others have no known cause. V, J and clone size are those of that table, while D and trimming were read from the DNA. Here the sample has fewer than 110,000 clones; more than 70% occur a single time. Together, the top ten hold 4.5% to 6% of the sample.

To note about this clone: Which antigen it targets is not known. Within one base of it there is no much larger clone, and no base qualities were kept.

Summary of the overall study and its limitations: How much clinical and demographic metadata was included differed by source and by participant, and the metadata was provided uncurated.

Trimming removed 2 bases from V and 4 bases from J; the gene matches leave 3 bases unexplained. Taken from cysteine to phenylalanine, the CDR3 has 15 residues. Kept here is only the CDR3 DNA, which spans 45 bases and is read in frame from base 1. Via the germline V gene, CDR1 is SGHTA and CDR2 FQGNSA. Whole blood was collected in K2EDTA tubes by collaborating institutions according to the institutions' own protocols. For TCRbeta analysis, collaborators shipped samples as frozen whole blood, isolated PBMCs, or DNA extracted from either of those sample types. The V gene is TRBV7-2 and the J gene is TRBJ2-1; 9 junctional bases match TRBD1. This TCR derives from a man in his forties with active or convalescent COVID-19. Sequencing was performed on peripheral blood. The CDR3: CASSLSDRGYNEQFF. The nucleotide sequence is given as TGTGCCAGCAGCTTAAGCGACAGGGGGTACAATGAGCAGTTCTTC.